This TCR beta chain is drawn from a study of molecular identifiers for immune sequencing clone quantification. Previously described methods with listed TCR primers produced the bulk TCR libraries. TCRdb ran MiXCR on the PCR reads and lists one entry per CDR3 protein. The sample lists about 320,000 distinct CDR3 sequences; about a quarter were seen once. Germline V gene lookup returns CDR1 LGHNA and CDR2 YSLEER. This CDR3 comprises 17 residues. V was clipped by 0 bases and J by 1 base, with 16 bases between them. Findings of the study overall: In CMV-specific effectors, clones above 20 copies held over 99% of molecules; naive, under 1%.

This clonotype was observed at least ten times. Its antigen is not known. Sequenced input: naive CD8+ T cells from blood, with Jurkat cell RNA spiked in. Subset of the sample: FACS-sorted CD8+CD4-CCR7+CD45RA+ naive T cells. This chain uses TRBV4-3 with TRBJ2-7; D ambiguous. This TCR derives from a human donor in good health. Some libraries in this study had Jurkat cell RNA spiked in. The CDR3 here is CASSQELMPVGSYEQYF. The CDR3 DNA is TGCGCCAGCAGCCAAGAACTGATGCCCGTCGGATCCTACGAGCAGTACTTC.